Following are 5 T cell receptor beta chains from one sample sequenced in a study of OX40 agonist ivuxolimab in advanced cancers. The table came from immunoSEQ multiplex PCR; TCRdb's copy has only in-frame clones and leaves some out. The sample has some 110,000 clones; roughly 95% are singletons. Sequencing was performed on CD4+ or CD8+ T cells sorted from blood, taken in a trial of the OX40 agonist ivuxolimab. Source of these receptors: an adult with an advanced solid tumor such as melanoma, head and neck, liver or kidney cancer.

The chain links TRBV7-9 to TRBJ1-4, with D perhaps TRBD1 (6 bases). The CDR3 covers 16 residues. V lost 7 bases and J 11 bases, leaving 26 bases between the germline ends. CDR1 is SEHNR, CDR2 FQNEAQ, per germline (reference sequence). DNA for the CDR3: TGTGCCAGCACCCCAACACAAGAATTAAGGGGGGGGAAACTGTTTTTT. Residues: CASTPTQELRGGKLFF.

This clone was counted once. The chain couples TRBV5-1 to TRBJ2-7; D call uncertain. This CDR3 has 15 amino acids. V was pared by 4 bases and J by 4 bases, with 18 bases between. The germline V gene has CDR1 SGHRS and CDR2 YFSETQ. The CDR3 sequence: CASSVWTGPGYEQYF. The CDR3 DNA reads as TGCGCCAGCAGCGTTTGGACGGGCCCCGGGTACGAGCAGTACTTC.

The chain is built from TRBV5-6 and TRBJ2-5, with TRBD2 matching over 13 bases. Losses at the gene ends were 0 bases for V and 6 bases for J; bases not matched to a gene: 5. The CDR3 totals 16 residues. Germline CDR1 is SGHDT and CDR2 is YYEEEE. The CDR3 bases are TGTGCCAGCAGCTTGGGACTAGCGGGAGGCAGAAAGACCCAGTACTTC. Residues: CASSLGLAGGRKTQYF.

As DNA, the CDR3 is TGTGCCAGCCGACGCCCCACCGGCTCCTACGAGCAGTACTTC. Its translation: CASRRPTGSYEQYF. J is TRBJ2-7 and V is TRBV28; D not certain. The CDR3 spans 14 residues. V gave up 8 bases and J gave up 0 bases, with 14 bases separating them. Germline V gives CDR1 MDHEN, CDR2 SYDVKM.

The chain links TRBV23-1 to TRBJ1-6; D might be TRBD1 (5 bases). TRBV23-1 is recorded as an ORF, its role being uncertain. CDR3 length equals 14 residues. The ends were cut back, 5 bases at V and 8 bases at J, with 13 bases in the middle. The CDR3 coding sequence is TGCGCCAGCAGTAAGTTTACGGGGCATTCACCCCTCCACTTT. This sequence encodes CASSKFTGHSPLHF.